This is a list of T cell receptor beta chains from one sample in a study of blood T cell repertoires in COVID-19. TCRdb's copy holds only in-frame clones and misses some; the assay was immunoSEQ multiplex PCR. The sample yields fewer than 150,000 clones, 88% seen once. Sequenced material: peripheral blood. The receptors come from a man aged 45-60 years with active or convalescent COVID-19. CDR3s include the opening cysteine and the closing phenylalanine or tryptophan.

TRBV11-3,CASSLGDTNAEQYF
TRBV18,CASSPGQGLIGQYF
TRBV5-5,CASSLSFGGSYEQYF
TRBV3-1/TRBV3-2,CASSQDVSGYGEQFF
TRBV7-6,CASAAGVGTGELFF
TRBV24-1,CATSDPASGGTDEQFF
TRBV7-3,CASSLTPGTAVTEYF
TRBV18,CASSPIAEANEQFF
TRBV28,CATHAFGSGNTIYF
TRBV7-2,CASRRGQGGSPLHF
TRBV19,CASRGTGTYEQYF
TRBV3-1/TRBV3-2,CASSPVWGVNTETQYF
TRBV14,CASSHGIAGGTDTQYF
TRBV11-1,CASSQDRASGNTIYF
TRBV6-5,CASSYSWDSDYNEQFF
TRBV27,CASSLGNSGYGYTF
TRBV19,CASRDGQGGQETQYF
TRBV11-3,CASSARQGGRETQYF
TRBV6-6,CASSATGGNQPQHF
TRBV4-1,CASSQEGQVRNEQFF
TRBV10-2,CASAGDSYYGYTF
TRBV28,CASSFPGTSGYYEQYF
TRBV3-1/TRBV3-2,CASSQNGGYEQYF
TRBV6-6,CASRYLDRTNYGYTF
TRBV6-5,CASSYEGEQFF
TRBV5-5,CASSFGASGSDEQFF
TRBV13,CASSFRTSGSGDTQYF
TRBV18,CASSPPASGNTGELFF
TRBV6-5,CASSTPSTGELFF
TRBV7-2,CASSLVGQGATNEKLFF
TRBV16,CASSQAGGLKHEQYF
TRBV27,CASSPKRPQVSPGELFF
TRBV4-3,CASSQDPLRQGTDSPLHF